The next 6 T cell receptor beta chains were all read from a single sample in a study of CXCR3-negative and CXCR3-positive naive CD8 T cells. Whole-study findings and limits: More hydrophobic TRB CDR3s occurred in CXCR3-positive than in CXCR3-negative naive cells.

The study made its TRB cDNA libraries by 5' RACE, adding UMI labels. From the 5' RACE reads, TCRdb lists one entry per CDR3 protein and no DNA. This specimen shows around 63,000 distinct CDR3 sequences; the ten leading clones hold around 4.8%. Their recognized antigens are unknown. Sequencing used naive CXCR3+ CD8+ T cells from blood. This sample's subset: CD45RO-CCR7+CD27+CD95- naive CD8+ T cells expressing CXCR3 (TNR3+). The receptors were gathered from a human donor in good health. Some clones in this sample may be carry-over from other donors' samples.

V and J are TRBV29-1 and TRBJ2-2; no DNA is available, so the TRBD1 call from TCRdb remains unchecked. The CDR3 totals 16 residues. Germline V gene lookup returns CDR1 SQVTM and CDR2 ANQGSEA. CDR3 amino acids: CSVEDPGQGNTGELFF.

The rearrangement joins TRBV29-1 to TRBJ1-1. The CDR3 extends over 13 amino acids. The germline CDR1 and CDR2 sequences are SQVTM and ANQGSEA. This CDR3 is CSVVRREGTEAFF. Variable domain in full (rest from reference TRBV29-1 and TRBJ1-1): SAVISQKPSRDICQRGTSLTIQCQVDSQVTMMFWYRQQPGQSLTLIATANQGSEATYESGFVIDKFPISRPNLTFSTLTVSNMSPEDSSIYLCSVVRREGTEAFFGQGTRLTVV.

The chain employs TRBV29-1 and TRBJ1-4; TCRdb names TRBD1, which stays unverified in the absence of DNA. CDR1 and CDR2 from the germline V gene are SQVTM and ANQGSEA. The CDR3 has 17 amino acids. CDR3 region: CSVEDPSLQSTNEKLFF.

The V call is TRBV7-3, the J call TRBJ2-2; TCRdb's D call of TRBD1 is untestable without DNA. From germline, CDR1 is SGHTA and CDR2 FQGTGA. The CDR3 length is 16 residues. The CDR3 loop reads CASSSTGAATTGELFF.

The chain joins TRBV29-1 to TRBJ2-1. Germline-derived CDR1 and CDR2 are SQVTM and ANQGSEA. The CDR3 totals 14 residues. The CDR3 loop is CSVSDGHSYNEQFF.

The chain employs TRBV29-1 and TRBJ2-1; TCRdb picks TRBD1, but there is no DNA to check that call. The CDR3 sequence is 13 residues long. Germline CDR1 and CDR2: SQVTM and ANQGSEA. The CDR3 here is CSVGDSSYNEQFF.